This entry lists 20 T cell receptor beta chains sequenced from one sample in a study of shared clonotypes between healthy human individuals. The assay was immunoSEQ multiplex PCR, and TCRdb's table has in-frame clones only and misses some. Here the sample spans roughly 400,000 clones, 96% being singletons. The sequencing input was memory CD8+ T cells sorted from blood. Subset defined: CD45RO+ cells pooled with CCR7-negative TemRA cells. The receptors originated from a young man in good health.

This clone showed up just once. The gene calls are TRBV28 and TRBJ2-3; D may be TRBD2 (6 bases). Trimming left V 5 bases short and J 0 bases short, with 9 bases between. The CDR3 length is 14 residues. CDR1 is MDHEN and CDR2 is SYDVKM in the germline V gene. The CDR3 DNA reads TGTGCCAGCAGTGGACTAAGCAGCACAGATACGCAGTATTTT. Translating gives CASSGLSSTDTQYF.

This clone showed up just once. This chain joins TRBV14 and TRBJ2-7; either TRBD1 or TRBD2 may supply D (6 bases each). The CDR3 runs 12 residues. Trimming stripped 5 bases from V and 5 bases from J, with 10 bases between. Germline V gene lookup returns CDR1 SGHDN and CDR2 FVKESK. Here the CDR3 DNA reads TGTGCCAGCAGCTTCGGGGGCAACGAGCAGTACTTC. Translation gives CASSFGGNEQYF.

The J gene is TRBJ1-2, the V gene TRBV29-1, with 9 bases matching TRBD1. The CDR3 sequence is 13 residues long. Germline-derived CDR1 and CDR2 are SQVTM and ANQGSEA. J was trimmed by 4 bases and V by 4 bases; bases with no gene match: 4. DNA of the CDR3: TGCAGCGTTGTTGGGGACAGGGCCTATGGCTACACCTTC. Its protein product is CSVVGDRAYGYTF.

V gene TRBV6-5 combines with J gene TRBJ1-2, with D unresolved. Germline V gene sequence: CDR1 MNHEY, CDR2 SVGAGI. The CDR3 sequence is 15 residues long. The V and J ends lost 3 bases and 0 bases respectively, with 11 bases between them. CDR3 in amino acids: CASSYPEGANYGYTF. The CDR3 nucleotides are TGTGCCAGCAGTTATCCGGAGGGAGCTAACTATGGCTACACCTTC.

The chain uses TRBV6-1 and TRBJ2-1; D is possibly TRBD2 (11 bases). Trimming removed 4 bases at V and 12 bases at J, with 25 bases between. The CDR3 has 16 residues. The germline CDR1 and CDR2 sequences are MNHNS and SASEGT. Here the CDR3 reads CASSVRGQGTSGPQFF. The CDR3 DNA follows: TGTGCCAGCAGTGTAAGGGGACAGGGGACTAGCGGCCCGCAGTTCTTC.

The chain combines TRBV14 with TRBJ2-5, with 8 positions matching TRBD1. The CDR3 contains 14 residues. Germline V CDR1 and CDR2: SGHDN, FVKESK. J gave up 5 bases and V 4 bases, and 6 bases lay outside the gene matches. The CDR3 DNA is TGTGCCAGCAGCCCGGACAGGGCATTGGAGACCCAGTACTTC. This gives the protein CASSPDRALETQYF.

This clone was counted a single time. The chain recombines TRBV29-1 with TRBJ2-5; weak D call: TRBD1 (6 bases). CDR1 and CDR2 from the germline V gene are SQVTM and ANQGSEA. The CDR3 length is 12 residues. V lost 4 bases and J 3 bases, leaving 9 bases between the germline ends. The CDR3 sequence: CSVGTAEETQYF. DNA for the CDR3: TGCAGCGTTGGGACAGCCGAAGAGACCCAGTACTTC.

This chain uses TRBV5-1 with TRBJ1-2; no clear D gene. Deletions cut 0 bases from V and 0 bases from J, with 15 bases between. The germline V gene has CDR1 SGHRS and CDR2 YFSETQ. The CDR3 extends over 17 amino acids. Here the CDR3 reads CASSLGFFSSANYGYTF. In nucleotides, the CDR3 is TGCGCCAGCAGCTTGGGGTTTTTCTCCTCGGCTAACTATGGCTACACCTTC. The full variable domain, with the rest looked up from reference TRBV5-1 and TRBJ1-2, is KAGVTQTPRYLIKTRGQQVTLSCSPISGHRSVSWYQQTPGQGLQFLFEYFSETQRNKGNFPGRFSGRQFSNSRSEMNVSTLELGDSALYLCASSLGFFSSANYGYTFGSGTRLTVV.

This rearrangement joins TRBV5-1 to TRBJ2-2; 8 nucleotides line up with TRBD1. CDR1 is SGHRS, CDR2 YFSETQ, per germline. CDR3 size: 14 residues. V was clipped by 3 bases and J by 6 bases; unmatched bases: 4. The CDR3 protein is CASSSRQGSGELFF. In nucleotides, the CDR3 is TGCGCCAGCAGCTCTCGACAGGGGTCCGGGGAGCTGTTTTTT. Based on the CDR3 plus reference TRBV5-1 and TRBJ2-2, the full variable domain is KAGVTQTPRYLIKTRGQQVTLSCSPISGHRSVSWYQQTPGQGLQFLFEYFSETQRNKGNFPGRFSGRQFSNSRSEMNVSTLELGDSALYLCASSSRQGSGELFFGEGSRLTVL.

This chain uses TRBV19 with TRBJ2-7; TRBD2 is a possible D gene (5 bases). The CDR3 spans 13 residues. Germline values: CDR1 LNHDA, CDR2 SQIVND (reference sequence). Trimming stripped 3 bases from V and 4 bases from J, with 10 bases between. The CDR3 reads CASSMRGRYEQYF. CDR3 bases: TGTGCCAGTAGTATGCGCGGGCGGTACGAGCAGTACTTC.

Only a few counts were recorded for this clone. J is TRBJ2-7 and V is TRBV27, with D unresolved. This CDR3 has 14 amino acids. The germline gives CDR1 MNHEY, CDR2 SMNVEV (reference sequence). The ends were cut back, 9 bases at V and 3 bases at J, with 18 bases in the middle. The CDR3 loop is CASSPEVNYYEQYF. The CDR3 region has the DNA TGTGCCAGTTCTCCCGAGGTCAACTACTACGAGCAGTACTTC.

The chain is built from TRBV27 and TRBJ2-1; the D gene is possibly TRBD1 (6 bases). The germline V and J ends were trimmed by 3 bases and 0 bases, with 12 bases remaining between them. This CDR3 is 16 amino acids long. CDR1 MNHEY and CDR2 SMNVEV come from the germline V gene (reference sequence). The DNA of the CDR3 is TGTGCCAGCAGTTTCAGGGGACCCAGCTCCTACAATGAGCAGTTCTTC. Translated: CASSFRGPSSYNEQFF.

The chain carries TRBV7-2 and TRBJ1-5; the D is unclear. In germline, CDR1 is SGHTA, CDR2 FQGNSA. The CDR3 has 16 amino acids. V lost 5 bases and J 1 base, leaving 15 bases between the germline ends. The CDR3 spells CASSDGGSRSNQPQHF. In DNA, the CDR3 is TGTGCCAGCAGCGACGGCGGGAGTAGGAGCAATCAGCCCCAGCATTTT.

The gene calls are TRBV11-2 and TRBJ2-4; no definite D call. Trimming cost V 5 bases and J 3 bases, with 8 bases left between them. This CDR3 has 13 residues. Germline CDR1 reads SGHAT; CDR2 reads FQNNGV. CDR3 bases: TGTGCCAGCAGCGGGTTAGGCAAAAACATTCAGTACTTC. Amino acid sequence: CASSGLGKNIQYF.

V gene TRBV10-3 combines with J gene TRBJ2-5; possibly TRBD1 or TRBD2 for D (6 bases each). This CDR3 spans 16 amino acids. Germline V gene lookup returns CDR1 ENHRY and CDR2 SYGVKD. V shed 0 bases and J shed 7 bases, with 18 bases lying between them. The CDR3 loop is CAISESRYAGEATQYF. CDR3 coding DNA: TGTGCCATCAGTGAGTCGAGATATGCAGGGGAGGCGACCCAGTACTTC.

The rearrangement links TRBV9 to TRBJ2-3, with TRBD1 matching 7 bases. The J segment lost 0 bases and the V segment lost 4 bases, leaving 5 bases of the junction unmatched. Germline V gene sequence: CDR1 SGDLS, CDR2 YYNGEE. CDR3 length: 15 amino acids. Here the CDR3 reads CASSPSRGSTDTQYF. Here the CDR3 DNA reads TGTGCCAGCAGCCCTAGCAGGGGGAGCACAGATACGCAGTATTTT.

The gene calls are TRBV30 and TRBJ1-4, with no clear D. Trimming shortened V by 3 bases and J by 4 bases, and 9 bases separated the two germline ends. The CDR3 loop spans 13 amino acids. Germline lookup yields CDR1 GTSNPN and CDR2 SVGIG (reference sequence). CDR3 DNA: TGTGCCTGGAGAGCTCCGGGTAATGAAAAACTGTTTTTT. It encodes CAWRAPGNEKLFF.

The CDR3, as DNA: TGTGCCAGTACCGAGGACAGGACCCGCTATGGCTACACCTTC. Protein sequence: CASTEDRTRYGYTF. V gene TRBV19 combines with J gene TRBJ1-2; TRBD1 aligns across 7 bases. This CDR3 is 14 amino acids long. The germline gives CDR1 LNHDA, CDR2 SQIVND (reference sequence). The J segment lost 4 bases and the V segment lost 7 bases, leaving 9 bases of the junction unmatched. Full variable domain (rest looked up from reference TRBV19 and TRBJ1-2): DGGITQSPKYLFRKEGQNVTLSCEQNLNHDAMYWYRQDPGQGLRLIYYSQIVNDFQKGDIAEGYSVSREKKESFPLTVTSAQKNPTAFYLCASTEDRTRYGYTFGSGTRLTVV.

The chain has TRBV18 and TRBJ1-2, with a tentative D call TRBD1 (5 bases). The CDR3 is 16 amino acids. The V gene's germline CDR1 is KGHSH and CDR2 LQKENI. V lost 3 bases and J 0 bases, leaving 14 bases between the germline ends. CDR3 sequence (DNA): TGTGCCAGCTCACCCGTGAGCAGGGAAGCTAACTATGGCTACACCTTC. This encodes CASSPVSREANYGYTF.

The chain couples TRBV7-8 to TRBJ2-7; TRBD1 might be the D (6 bases). The CDR3 has 17 residues. V lost 1 base to trimming and J lost 4 bases, with 20 bases between them. Per the germline V gene, CDR1 is SGHVS and CDR2 is FQNEAQ. The CDR3: CASSLGRAGAIWYEQYF. CDR3 bases: TGTGCCAGCAGCTTAGGAAGGGCAGGGGCGATATGGTACGAGCAGTACTTC.